These 20 T cell receptor beta chains share one sample of origin, sequenced in a study of CD8 T cells in ankylosing spondylitis. TCRdb redid the calling of the 5' RACE reads with MiXCR, one entry per CDR3 protein. The sample gives 160,000 or so distinct CDR3 sequences, around a tenth of which show up once; less than 15% is in the top ten. Sequencing used blood, either unsorted or a sorted T cell fraction (not recorded which). The origin of the receptors is a female donor with ankylosing spondylitis or in good health (not recorded which).

V is TRBV6-2 or TRBV6-3 and J is TRBJ2-1, with 13 bases lining up with TRBD2. Germline values: CDR1 MNHEY, CDR2 SVGEGT. This CDR3 is built from 17 residues. Unmatched junction bases numbered 12, after V lost 7 bases and J lost 6 bases. The chain's CDR3 is CASTGTSGIGLGNEQFF. The DNA of the CDR3 is TGTGCCAGCACCGGGACTAGCGGGATAGGATTAGGCAATGAGCAGTTCTTC.

J is TRBJ2-7 and V is TRBV27; TRBD2 might be the D (5 bases). There are 14 residues in the CDR3. Germline values: CDR1 MNHEY, CDR2 SMNVEV (reference sequence). The V end lost 5 bases, the J end lost 0 bases, and 11 bases lay between the germline ends. CDR3 DNA sequence: TGTGCCAGCAGTAGGACGGGGAACTCCTACGAGCAGTACTTC. Its protein is CASSRTGNSYEQYF.

This clonotype was observed at least ten times. The rearrangement joins TRBV29-1 to TRBJ2-5; TRBD2 agrees at 7 bases. Germline loops: CDR1 SQVTM, CDR2 ANQGSEA. The CDR3 is made up of 12 amino acids. V shed 3 bases, J shed 5 bases, and the junction held 3 bases outside the gene matches. CDR3 sequence reads: CSVEEGGETQYF. In DNA form, the CDR3 reads TGCAGCGTTGAGGAGGGAGGGGAGACCCAGTACTTC.

V gene TRBV11-2 combines with J gene TRBJ2-5, with 7 bases matching TRBD2. The CDR3 runs 15 residues. Germline values: CDR1 SGHAT, CDR2 FQNNGV. V gave up 1 base and J gave up 3 bases; unmatched junction bases: 5. Written as DNA, the CDR3 is TGTGCCAGCAGCTTAGGTTGGGCGGGAGAAGAGACCCAGTACTTC. It is translated as CASSLGWAGEETQYF.

This rearrangement joins TRBV14 to TRBJ2-1; D is unresolved. In germline, CDR1 is SGHDN, CDR2 FVKESK. This CDR3 contains 13 residues. V was cut by 4 bases and J by 9 bases, with 13 bases left in between. The CDR3 coding sequence is TGTGCCAGCAGCCGCCGGGTCCCGACTGAGCAGTTCTTC. It specifies CASSRRVPTEQFF. Together with reference TRBV14 and TRBJ2-1, the CDR3 gives the full variable domain: EAGVTQFPSHSVIEKGQTVTLRCDPISGHDNLYWYRRVMGKEIKFLLHFVKESKQDESGMPNNRFLAERTGGTYSTLKVQPAELEDSGVYFCASSRRVPTEQFFGPGTRLTVL.

This chain joins TRBV5-5 and TRBJ2-3; D is unclear. V was clipped by 4 bases and J by 4 bases, with 10 bases between them. From germline, CDR1 is SGHKS and CDR2 YYEKEE (reference sequence). The CDR3 is 13 residues long. The CDR3 sequence is CASSLTRPDTQYF. CDR3 coding DNA: TGTGCCAGCAGCCTGACCCGTCCAGATACGCAGTATTTT.

A few counts support this clonotype. The V gene is TRBV6-2 or TRBV6-3, the J gene TRBJ2-7, with 9 bases identical to TRBD1. This CDR3 is 15 amino acids long. The germline V gene encodes CDR1 MNHEY and CDR2 SVGEGT. V trimming: 2 bases; J trimming: 4 bases; junction bases outside the gene matches: 6. This CDR3 reads CASSYRGQGGYEQYF. In DNA, the CDR3 is TGTGCCAGCAGTTACAGGGGACAGGGCGGATACGAGCAGTACTTC.

The J gene is TRBJ2-1, the V gene TRBV5-4; TRBD2 is a possible D gene (5 bases). Between the trimmed V and J ends, which lost 2 bases and 5 bases, there was a span of 14 bases. This CDR3 has 15 amino acids. Germline values: CDR1 SGHNT, CDR2 YYREEE (reference sequence). Written as DNA, the CDR3 is TGTGCCAGCAGCTTCGGGGTTCGAGGTGACAATGAGCAGTTCTTC. Translated, it gives CASSFGVRGDNEQFF.

The sample holds many counts of this clonotype. This chain uses TRBV12-3 or TRBV12-4 with TRBJ2-2; 7 bases map to TRBD2. The CDR3 runs to 13 residues. The V segment lost 5 bases and the J segment 8 bases; nucleotides outside the gene matches: 5. This CDR3 reads CASSPWGGGELFF. The CDR3 coding sequence is TGTGCCAGCAGTCCTTGGGGGGGTGGGGAGCTGTTTTTT.

This clonotype appeared many times. The genes are TRBV2 and TRBJ2-2; D not resolved. The CDR3 is made up of 14 amino acids. Germline CDR1 and CDR2: SNHLY and FYNNEI. V was shortened by 8 bases and J by 1 base, with 11 bases between the two germline ends. CDR3 DNA sequence: TGTGCCAGCGGGCCTCCTTTGAACACCGGGGAGCTGTTTTTT. Translating it yields CASGPPLNTGELFF.

Only a few counts were recorded for this clonotype. The DNA for the CDR3 is TGTGCCAGCAGTTACATTTCGTTGGCCCCCCACAATGAGCAGTTCTTC. It codes for CASSYISLAPHNEQFF. This rearrangement joins TRBV6-5 to TRBJ2-1; D not certain. The V end was cut by 2 bases, the J end by 5 bases, with 16 bases between. The CDR3 runs to 16 residues. Looked up from germline, CDR1 is MNHEY and CDR2 is SVGAGI.

This clonotype was seen ten or more times. The rearrangement uses TRBV6-6 and TRBJ1-1, with TRBD1 identical over 9 bases. With V trimmed by 6 bases and J by 6 bases, 5 bases remained unmatched. This CDR3 region has 13 residues. Germline V CDR1 and CDR2: MNHNY, SVGAGI (reference sequence). The CDR3 sequence: CASRNDRGAEAFF. The CDR3 DNA reads as TGTGCCAGCAGAAATGACAGGGGGGCTGAAGCTTTCTTT.

This clonotype was recorded a few times. This sequence joins TRBV27 and TRBJ1-5, with 10 bases identical to TRBD1. The junction had 3 bases not matched to a gene; V was cut back by 3 bases and J by 4 bases. CDR1 and CDR2 (germline): MNHEY, SMNVEV (reference sequence). This CDR3 is built from 15 residues. The CDR3 sequence is CASSFGTGVNQPQHF. The CDR3 coding sequence is TGTGCCAGCAGTTTTGGGACAGGGGTTAATCAGCCCCAGCATTTT.

The gene calls are TRBV7-3 and TRBJ2-7; D remains unclear. The germline V gene has CDR1 SGHTA and CDR2 FQGTGA. This CDR3 comprises 15 residues. V shed 0 bases and J shed 2 bases, with 11 bases lying between them. The CDR3 sequence: CASSLTPGVPYEQYF. CDR3 sequence (DNA): TGTGCCAGCAGCTTAACACCCGGAGTCCCCTACGAGCAGTACTTC.

The sample holds a few counts of this clonotype. The V and J genes are TRBV3-1 and TRBJ2-7, with D perhaps matching TRBD2 (6 bases). The CDR3 is 14 amino acids. Germline loops: CDR1 LGHDT, CDR2 YNNKEL (reference sequence). The V gene lost 4 bases and the J gene lost 5 bases, with 15 bases spanning the gap. CDR3 DNA sequence: TGTGCCAGCAGCCCCCCTGGGGGGTTCCACGAGCAGTACTTC. Translated: CASSPPGGFHEQYF.

This clonotype appeared many times. V usage is TRBV11-2 and J usage is TRBJ2-1, with D perhaps matching TRBD2 (5 bases). Germline V lookup: CDR1 SGHAT, CDR2 FQNNGV. V was trimmed by 6 bases and J by 0 bases, leaving 12 bases between them. CDR3 length: 15 amino acids. The CDR3 protein is CASSRSASSYNEQFF. The CDR3 nucleotides read TGTGCCAGCAGTCGTAGCGCAAGCTCCTACAATGAGCAGTTCTTC.

This clonotype was recorded a few times. This rearrangement joins TRBV7-2 to TRBJ1-2; no clear D. The CDR3 covers 10 residues. The V gene lost 3 bases and the J gene lost 8 bases, with 4 bases spanning the gap. Germline CDR1 reads SGHTA; CDR2 reads FQGNSA. CDR3 loop: CASSFTGYTF. In DNA, the CDR3 is TGTGCCAGCAGCTTCACCGGCTACACCTTC. Full variable domain (remainder filled in from reference TRBV7-2 and TRBJ1-2): GAGVSQSPSNKVTEKGKDVELRCDPISGHTALYWYRQSLGQGLEFLIYFQGNSAPDKSGLPSDRFSAERTGGSVSTLTIQRTQQEDSAVYLCASSFTGYTFGSGTRLTVV.

The CDR3 coding sequence is TGTGCCAGCAGGGGACTGGACCCCTACGAGCAGTACTTC. This gives the protein CASRGLDPYEQYF. The chain links TRBV5-4 to TRBJ2-7, with D tentatively TRBD2 (6 bases). The CDR3 length is 13 residues. Trimming pared 5 bases from V and 2 bases from J, leaving 11 bases between. Germline V CDR1 and CDR2: SGHNT, YYREEE (reference sequence).

This clonotype was seen more than once but under ten times. The chain recombines TRBV28 with TRBJ2-3; unclear D gene. There are 15 residues in the CDR3. Trimming took off 3 bases at V and 3 bases at J, with 13 bases between the two ends. CDR1 and CDR2 from the germline V gene are MDHEN and SYDVKM. The CDR3 sequence is CASSFIRDFTDTQYF. CDR3 sequence (DNA): TGTGCCAGCAGTTTCATCCGAGACTTTACAGATACGCAGTATTTT.

This clonotype occurred many times. This rearrangement joins TRBV29-1 to TRBJ2-1, with 9 nucleotides matching TRBD2. This CDR3 has 12 amino acids. Germline CDR1 reads SQVTM; CDR2 reads ANQGSEA. The ends lost 1 base at V and 9 bases at J; junction bases unmatched: 1. The CDR3 spells CSVEGLAVEQFF. In DNA, the CDR3 is TGCAGCGTTGAAGGACTAGCGGTTGAGCAGTTCTTC.